This T cell receptor (beta chain) was retrieved from a study of cytomegalovirus exposure and HLA in healthy donors. PCR was performed using 60 Vbeta and 13 Jbeta primers. The protocol was immunoSEQ multiplex PCR, while the TCRdb copy is restricted to in-frame clones and leaves out a portion. The data show over 100,000 clones, around 8.5% seen once. V was clipped by 5 bases and J by 5 bases; unmatched bases: 8. This CDR3 comprises 14 residues. The V gene's germline CDR1 is LNHNV and CDR2 YYDKDF (reference sequence). What was sequenced was PBMCs. This chain uses TRBV15 with TRBJ2-5, with 7 positions matching TRBD1. The source of this sequence is a man in his forties in good health and CMV-seronegative. CDR3 protein: CATSAAQGRETQYF. The DNA of the CDR3 is TGTGCCACCAGCGCAGCACAGGGGCGGGAGACCCAGTACTTC. The full variable domain, in which reference TRBV15 and TRBJ2-5 provide the parts outside the CDR3, is DAMVIQNPRYQVTQFGKPVTLSCSQTLNHNVMYWYQQKSSQAPKLLFHYYDKDFNNEADTPDNFQSRRPNTSFCFLDIRSPGLGDTAMYLCATSAAQGRETQYFGPGTRLLVL.